This T cell receptor beta chain was recovered during a study of cytomegalovirus exposure and HLA in healthy donors. Study-wide context: Unique TCR beta sequences numbering some 110 million came from 150 million to 200 million T cells in an earlier analysis.

Trimming cost V 6 bases and J 1 base, with 10 bases left between them. CDR1 is MNHNY and CDR2 is SVGAGI in the germline V gene (reference sequence). There are 14 residues in the CDR3. Study-level findings and limits: A later analysis linked a missense variant in DCLRE1C to the trimming of TCR beta V and J genes. Association with HLA alleles at 0.05 false discovery rate was found for around 17,000 TCR beta sequences in a later analysis. Presence/absence analyses supposed approximately even sequencing depth among donors.

This PCR relied on a set of 60 Vbeta primers and 13 Jbeta primers. The table came from immunoSEQ multiplex PCR; TCRdb's copy has only in-frame clones and leaves some out. The sample comprises roughly 140,000 clones, around 79% of which are singletons, and 2.5% to 3.5% rests with the top ten. About this clone: Its antigen is as yet unknown.

This sequence joins TRBV6-6 and TRBJ1-3; D is ambiguous. The receptor was isolated from a man in his forties or fifties in good health and CMV-seropositive. The sample comprised PBMCs. CDR3 nucleotide sequence: TGTGCCAGCAGCCCCGCCGGTTCTGGAAACACCATATATTTT. This codes for CASSPAGSGNTIYF.